The 10 T cell receptor beta chains reported below all come from one sample, sequenced in a study of blood T cells in healthy people across ages. A J-beta primer mix and a sample-barcoded 5' primer were used in a second PCR of roughly 6 to 11 cycles. One entry per CDR3 protein results from TCRdb running MiXCR on the 5' RACE reads. The sample lists about 730,000 distinct CDR3 sequences; 35% to 45% were seen once. Source material: blood. The receptors were sampled from a woman aged 55-69 years in good health.

This clonotype occurred many times. V gene TRBV29-1 combines with J gene TRBJ2-1, with D perhaps TRBD1 (5 bases). CDR3 length: 15 amino acids. The germline V gene encodes CDR1 SQVTM and CDR2 ANQGSEA. Trimming shortened V by 4 bases and J by 6 bases, and 19 bases separated the two germline ends. The DNA of the CDR3 is TGCAGCGTTGGCCCAGGCAGGGTCCAACTCAATGAGCAGTTCTTC. Its translation is CSVGPGRVQLNEQFF.

This clonotype was detected many times. The chain has TRBV7-3 and TRBJ1-1; no firm D call. Germline CDR1 SGHTA, CDR2 FQGTGA. The CDR3 loop spans 13 amino acids. Trimming cost V 3 bases and J 1 base, with 6 bases left between them. The CDR3 is CASSFGRNTEAFF. The CDR3 DNA reads TGTGCCAGCAGCTTTGGCCGGAACACTGAAGCTTTCTTT.

The sample holds a few counts of this clonotype. The CDR3, as DNA: TGTGCCAGCAGCTTGTCGGGGGTTGAGTATGGCTACACCTTC. Residues: CASSLSGVEYGYTF. The rearrangement uses TRBV5-5 and TRBJ1-2, with D perhaps matching TRBD1 (5 bases). V lost 1 base to trimming and J lost 5 bases, with 12 bases between them. CDR1 is SGHKS, CDR2 YYEKEE, per germline (reference sequence). The CDR3 has 14 residues.

The CDR3 bases are TGTGCCAGCAGTTTTTCGTTGTTGTTAGCGGGGTCCTACAATGAGCAGTACTTC. The encoded protein is CASSFSLLLAGSYNEQYF. The V gene is TRBV12-3 or TRBV12-4, the J gene TRBJ2-1; 8 positions match TRBD2. TRBJ2-7 matches the DNA end more closely, so the J call is doubtful. CDR3 length equals 18 residues.

This clonotype was counted between two and nine times. This chain connects TRBV20-1 to TRBJ2-1; D remains unclear. CDR3 length equals 12 residues. V gave up 2 bases and J gave up 5 bases, with 7 bases separating them. Germline V gives CDR1 DFQATT, CDR2 SNEGSKA (reference sequence). The CDR3: CSARTTHNEQFF. In nucleotides, the CDR3 is TGCAGTGCTAGAACAACCCACAATGAGCAGTTCTTC.

This clonotype was picked up a small number of times. The chain carries TRBV7-6 and TRBJ2-4; D gene uncertain. The J call may not be correct, given that the DNA end is closer to TRBJ2-7. The CDR3 spans 13 residues. Germline values: CDR1 SGHVS, CDR2 FNYEAQ. The CDR3 is CASSLGTDREQYF. Written as DNA, the CDR3 is TGTGCCAGCAGCTTAGGGACGGATCGCGAGCAGTACTTC.

The gene calls are TRBV27 and TRBJ2-7; 10 bases fit TRBD2. Trimming cost V 5 bases and J 4 bases; bases outside gene matches: 2. The CDR3 has 13 amino acids. In germline, CDR1 is MNHEY, CDR2 SMNVEV (reference sequence). CDR3 sequence reads: CASSKREGYEQYF. The CDR3 coding sequence is TGTGCCAGCAGTAAGCGGGAGGGTTACGAGCAGTACTTC.

The gene calls are TRBV6-2 or TRBV6-3 and TRBJ2-5; D is unresolved. The V end lost 4 bases, the J end lost 2 bases, and 11 bases lay between the germline ends. This CDR3 is 14 amino acids long. The germline V gene encodes CDR1 MNHEY and CDR2 SVGEGT. CDR3 amino acids: CASSSIRTQETQYF. The CDR3 DNA follows: TGTGCCAGCAGTTCCATCCGAACACAAGAGACCCAGTACTTC.

The chain recombines TRBV20-1 with TRBJ2-7; unclear D gene. Looked up from germline, CDR1 is DFQATT and CDR2 is SNEGSKA (reference sequence). The V end lost 3 bases, the J end lost 0 bases, and 12 bases lay between the germline ends. The CDR3 covers 14 residues. This CDR3 reads CSASRVDSSYEQYF. The DNA of the CDR3 is TGCAGTGCTAGTCGAGTTGATAGCTCCTACGAGCAGTACTTC.

The chain uses TRBV5-1 and TRBJ2-2, with a possible D match to TRBD2 (5 bases). V gave up 0 bases and J gave up 3 bases, with 9 bases separating them. Germline V gives CDR1 SGHRS, CDR2 YFSETQ. The CDR3 contains 15 residues. In nucleotides, the CDR3 is TGCGCCAGCAGCTTGGCTAGCAGACACACCGGGGAGCTGTTTTTT. Protein: CASSLASRHTGELFF.